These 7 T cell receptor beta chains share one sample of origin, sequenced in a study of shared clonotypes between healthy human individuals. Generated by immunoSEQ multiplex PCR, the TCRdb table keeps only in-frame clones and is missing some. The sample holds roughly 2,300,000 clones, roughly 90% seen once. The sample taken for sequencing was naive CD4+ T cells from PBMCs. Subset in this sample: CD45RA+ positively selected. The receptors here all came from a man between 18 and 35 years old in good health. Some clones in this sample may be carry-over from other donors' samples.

This CDR3 is CASSESTMGYTGELFF. For the CDR3, the DNA is TGCGCCAGCAGTGAGTCTACGATGGGTTACACCGGGGAGCTGTTTTTT. V gene TRBV10-1 combines with J gene TRBJ2-2; the D is unclear. Per the germline V gene, CDR1 is WNHNN and CDR2 is SYGVQD (reference sequence). CDR3 size: 16 residues. V was shortened by 0 bases and J by 3 bases, with 11 bases between the two germline ends.

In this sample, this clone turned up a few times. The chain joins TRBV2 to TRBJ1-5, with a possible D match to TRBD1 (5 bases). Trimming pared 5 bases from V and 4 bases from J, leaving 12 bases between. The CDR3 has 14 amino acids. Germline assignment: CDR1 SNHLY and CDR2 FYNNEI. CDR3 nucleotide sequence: TGTGCCAGCAGTTTGGCTTGGGGGAATCAGCCCCAGCATTTT. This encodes CASSLAWGNQPQHF.

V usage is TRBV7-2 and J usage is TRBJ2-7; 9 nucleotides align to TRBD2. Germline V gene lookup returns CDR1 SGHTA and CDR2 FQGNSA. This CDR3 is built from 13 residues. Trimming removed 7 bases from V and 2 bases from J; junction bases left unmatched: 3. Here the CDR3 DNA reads TGTGCCAGCACCTCTAGCGGGGCCTACGAGCAGTACTTC. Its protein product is CASTSSGAYEQYF.

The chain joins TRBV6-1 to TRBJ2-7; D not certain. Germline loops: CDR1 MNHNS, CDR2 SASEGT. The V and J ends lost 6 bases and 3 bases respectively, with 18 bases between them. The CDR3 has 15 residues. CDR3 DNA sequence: TGTGCCAGCAGGCCTCATCCCCCCTATGGCTACGAGCAGTACTTC. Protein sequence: CASRPHPPYGYEQYF.

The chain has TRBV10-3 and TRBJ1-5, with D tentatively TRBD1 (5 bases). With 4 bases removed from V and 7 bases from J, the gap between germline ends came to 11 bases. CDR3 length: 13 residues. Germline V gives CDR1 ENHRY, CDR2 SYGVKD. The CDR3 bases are TGTGCCATCAGTGCGGGGGAACGCCAGCCCCAGCATTTT. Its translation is CAISAGERQPQHF.

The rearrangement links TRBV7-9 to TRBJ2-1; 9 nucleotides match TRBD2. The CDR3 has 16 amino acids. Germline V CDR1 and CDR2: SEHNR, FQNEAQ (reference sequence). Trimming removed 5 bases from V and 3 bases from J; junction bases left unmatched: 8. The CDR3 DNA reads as TGTGCCAGCAGCCCGAGGGGGACTAGCCACTACAATGAGCAGTTCTTC. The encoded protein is CASSPRGTSHYNEQFF.

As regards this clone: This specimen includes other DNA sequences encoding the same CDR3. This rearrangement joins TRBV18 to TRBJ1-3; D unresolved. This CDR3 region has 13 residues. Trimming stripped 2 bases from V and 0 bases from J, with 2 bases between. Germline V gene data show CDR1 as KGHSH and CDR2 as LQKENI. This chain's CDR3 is CASSPTSGNTIYF. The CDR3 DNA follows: TGTGCCAGCTCACCAACCTCTGGAAACACCATATATTTT.